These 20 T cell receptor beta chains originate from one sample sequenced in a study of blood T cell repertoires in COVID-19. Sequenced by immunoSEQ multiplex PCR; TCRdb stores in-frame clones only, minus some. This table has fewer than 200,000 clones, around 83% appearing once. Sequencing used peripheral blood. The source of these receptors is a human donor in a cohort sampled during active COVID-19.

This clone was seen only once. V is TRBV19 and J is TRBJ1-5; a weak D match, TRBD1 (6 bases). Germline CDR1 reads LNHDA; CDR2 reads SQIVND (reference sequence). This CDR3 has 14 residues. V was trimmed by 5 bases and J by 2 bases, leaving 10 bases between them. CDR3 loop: CASSPDRGNQPQHF. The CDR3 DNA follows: TGTGCCAGTAGTCCGGACAGAGGCAATCAGCCCCAGCATTTT.

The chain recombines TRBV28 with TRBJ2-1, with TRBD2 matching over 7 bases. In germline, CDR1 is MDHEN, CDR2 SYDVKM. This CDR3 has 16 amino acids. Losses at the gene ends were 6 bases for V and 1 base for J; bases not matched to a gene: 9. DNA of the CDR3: TGTGCCAGCAGATTGGGCGGGAGTGCGTCCTACAATGAGCAGTTCTTC. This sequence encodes CASRLGGSASYNEQFF.

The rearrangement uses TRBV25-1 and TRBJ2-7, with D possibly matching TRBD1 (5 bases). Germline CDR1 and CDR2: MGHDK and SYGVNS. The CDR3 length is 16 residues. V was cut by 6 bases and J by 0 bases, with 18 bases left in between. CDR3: CASRPDPQGPSYEQYF. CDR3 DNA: TGTGCCAGCAGACCTGACCCGCAGGGCCCCTCCTACGAGCAGTACTTC.

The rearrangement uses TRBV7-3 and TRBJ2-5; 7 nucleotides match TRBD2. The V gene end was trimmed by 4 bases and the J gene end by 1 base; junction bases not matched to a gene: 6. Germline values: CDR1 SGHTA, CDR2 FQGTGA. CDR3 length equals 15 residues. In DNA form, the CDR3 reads TGTGCCAGCAGCTACGGGGGAGGGCCCCAAGAGACCCAGTACTTC. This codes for CASSYGGGPQETQYF.

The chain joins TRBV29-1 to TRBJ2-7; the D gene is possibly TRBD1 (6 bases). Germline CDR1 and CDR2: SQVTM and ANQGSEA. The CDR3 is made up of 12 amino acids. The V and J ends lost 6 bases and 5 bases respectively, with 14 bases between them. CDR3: CSVKQGNHEQYF. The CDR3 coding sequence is TGCAGCGTCAAACAGGGTAACCACGAGCAGTACTTC.

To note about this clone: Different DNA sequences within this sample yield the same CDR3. The CDR3 is CASSPGTGNQPQHF. For the CDR3, the DNA is TGTGCCAGCAGCCCCGGGACAGGAAATCAGCCCCAGCATTTT. V usage is TRBV7-9 and J usage is TRBJ1-5; TRBD1 matches at 8 bases. CDR3 length equals 14 residues. After removal of 5 bases from V and 4 bases from J, the junction contained 4 bases not matched to a gene. Germline V gene lookup returns CDR1 SEHNR and CDR2 FQNEAQ (reference sequence).

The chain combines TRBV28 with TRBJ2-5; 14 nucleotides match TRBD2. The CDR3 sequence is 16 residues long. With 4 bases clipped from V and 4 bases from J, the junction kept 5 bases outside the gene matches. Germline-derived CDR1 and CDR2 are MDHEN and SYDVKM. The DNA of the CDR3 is TGTGCCAGCAGTTCGCGGACTAGCGGGAGGCGAGAGACCCAGTACTTC. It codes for CASSSRTSGRRETQYF. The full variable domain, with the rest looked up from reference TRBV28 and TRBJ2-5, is DVKVTQSSRYLVKRTGEKVFLECVQDMDHENMFWYRQDPGLGLRLIYFSYDVKMKEKGDIPEGYSVSREKKERFSLILESASTNQTSMYLCASSSRTSGRRETQYFGPGTRLLVL.

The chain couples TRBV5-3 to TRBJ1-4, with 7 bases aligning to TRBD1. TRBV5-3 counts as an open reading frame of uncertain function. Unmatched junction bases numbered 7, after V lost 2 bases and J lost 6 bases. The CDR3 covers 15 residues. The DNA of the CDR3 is TGTGCCAGAAGCTTCCCGAACAGGGGAGATGAAAAACTGTTTTTT. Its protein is CARSFPNRGDEKLFF.

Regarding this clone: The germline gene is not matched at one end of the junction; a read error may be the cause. The CDR3, as DNA: TGTGCCAGCAGCTACTGGCGGAGCTCCTACGAGCAGTACTTC. It codes for CASSYWRSSYEQYF. The genes are TRBV6-5 and TRBJ2-7, with unresolved D. Germline V gene lookup returns CDR1 MNHEY and CDR2 SVGAGI. The CDR3 has 14 amino acids.

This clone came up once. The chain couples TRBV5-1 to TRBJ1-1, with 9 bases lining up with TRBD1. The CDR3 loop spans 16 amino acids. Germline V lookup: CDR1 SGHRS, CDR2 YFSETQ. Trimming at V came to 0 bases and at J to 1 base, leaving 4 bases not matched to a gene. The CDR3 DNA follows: TGCGCCAGCAGCTTGGCACCGACAGGGGGGAACACTGAAGCTTTCTTT. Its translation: CASSLAPTGGNTEAFF.

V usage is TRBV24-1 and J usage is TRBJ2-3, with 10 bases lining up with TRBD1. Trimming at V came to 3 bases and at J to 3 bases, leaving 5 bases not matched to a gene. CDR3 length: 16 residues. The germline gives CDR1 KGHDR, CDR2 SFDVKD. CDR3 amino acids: CATSDRGQGVTDTQYF. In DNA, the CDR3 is TGTGCCACCAGTGATCGAGGACAGGGGGTTACAGATACGCAGTATTTT.

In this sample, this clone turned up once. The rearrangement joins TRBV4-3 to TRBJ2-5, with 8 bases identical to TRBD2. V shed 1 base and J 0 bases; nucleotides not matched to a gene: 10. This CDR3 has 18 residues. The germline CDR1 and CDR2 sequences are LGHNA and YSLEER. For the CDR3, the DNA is TGCGCCAGCAGCCAAGCCTATCCCGGGGGGGGGTACCAAGAGACCCAGTACTTC. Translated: CASSQAYPGGGYQETQYF.

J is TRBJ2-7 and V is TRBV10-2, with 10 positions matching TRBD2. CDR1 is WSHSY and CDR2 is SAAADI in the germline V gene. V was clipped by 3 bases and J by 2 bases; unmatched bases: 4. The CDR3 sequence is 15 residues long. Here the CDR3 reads CASSDTAGGPYEQYF. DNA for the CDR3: TGCGCCAGCAGTGATACAGCGGGAGGGCCCTACGAGCAGTACTTC.

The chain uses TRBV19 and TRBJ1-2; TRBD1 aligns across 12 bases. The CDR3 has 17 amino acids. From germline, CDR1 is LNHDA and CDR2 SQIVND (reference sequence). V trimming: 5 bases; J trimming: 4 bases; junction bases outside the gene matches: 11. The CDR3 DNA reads TGTGCCAGTAGTCGAACCCGGGACAGGGGGCCAATCTATGGCTACACCTTC. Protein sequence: CASSRTRDRGPIYGYTF.

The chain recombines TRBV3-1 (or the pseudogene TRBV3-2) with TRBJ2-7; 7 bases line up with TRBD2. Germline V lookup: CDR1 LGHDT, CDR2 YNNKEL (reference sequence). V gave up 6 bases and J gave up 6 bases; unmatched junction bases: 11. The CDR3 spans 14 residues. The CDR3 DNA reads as TGTGCCAGCAGGCCCGGCGGGAGTCCTGGCGAGCAGTACTTC. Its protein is CASRPGGSPGEQYF.

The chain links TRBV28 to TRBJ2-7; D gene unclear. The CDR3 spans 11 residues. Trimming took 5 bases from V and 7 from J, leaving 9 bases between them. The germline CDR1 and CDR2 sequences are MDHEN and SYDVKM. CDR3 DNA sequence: TGTGCCAGCAGTATAACGCGGGAGCAGTACTTC. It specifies CASSITREQYF.

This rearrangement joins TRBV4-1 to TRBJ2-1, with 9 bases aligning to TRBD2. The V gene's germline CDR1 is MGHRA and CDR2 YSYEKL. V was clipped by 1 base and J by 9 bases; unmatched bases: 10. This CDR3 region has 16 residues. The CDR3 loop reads CASSQGRLAGSGEQFF. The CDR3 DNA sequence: TGCGCCAGCAGCCAAGGTAGGCTAGCGGGATCCGGTGAGCAGTTCTTC.

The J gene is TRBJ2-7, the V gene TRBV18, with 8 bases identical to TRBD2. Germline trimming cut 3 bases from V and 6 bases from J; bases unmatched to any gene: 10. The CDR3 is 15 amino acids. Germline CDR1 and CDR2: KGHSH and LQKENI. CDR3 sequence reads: CASSPTTSEGSEQYF. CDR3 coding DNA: TGTGCCAGCTCACCTACGACTAGCGAGGGATCCGAGCAGTACTTC.

Here the CDR3 reads CASSHRDRGTQYF. CDR3 nucleotide sequence: TGTGCCAGCAGCCACCGGGACAGAGGGACCCAGTACTTC. The V call is TRBV12-3 or TRBV12-4, the J call TRBJ2-5, with 7 bases fitting TRBD1. Trimming removed 6 bases from V and 7 bases from J; junction bases left unmatched: 8. This CDR3 has 13 amino acids.

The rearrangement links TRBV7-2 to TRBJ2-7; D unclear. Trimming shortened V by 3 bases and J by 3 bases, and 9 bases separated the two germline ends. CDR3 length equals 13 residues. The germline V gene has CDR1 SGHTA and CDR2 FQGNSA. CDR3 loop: CASSLSLIYEQYF. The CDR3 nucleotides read TGTGCCAGCAGCTTGAGTCTGATCTACGAGCAGTACTTC. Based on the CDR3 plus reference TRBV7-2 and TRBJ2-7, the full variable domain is GAGVSQSPSNKVTEKGKDVELRCDPISGHTALYWYRQSLGQGLEFLIYFQGNSAPDKSGLPSDRFSAERTGGSVSTLTIQRTQQEDSAVYLCASSLSLIYEQYFGPGTRLTVT.